The rows below give T cell receptor beta chains drawn from one sample of a study of OX40 agonist ivuxolimab in advanced cancers. Some clones are missing from TCRdb's copy, which holds only in-frame ones; the method was immunoSEQ multiplex PCR. Among 39,000 or so clones listed, approximately 86% were seen once. Sequences were derived from CD4+ or CD8+ T cells sorted from blood, sampled in a trial of the OX40 agonist ivuxolimab. All receptors derive from an adult with an advanced solid tumor such as melanoma, head and neck, liver or kidney cancer. CDR3s include the opening cysteine and the closing phenylalanine or tryptophan. The D gene is left open where the match is weak. Size is stated for part of the rows, as once, few or many counts, or as a class when the clone is expanded.

TRBJ2-4,.,TRBD2,TRBV9,TGTGCCAGCACCACTAGCGGGGTGGGGGTTCAGTACTTC,CASTTSGVGVQYF
TRBJ2-3,.,.,TRBV4-1,TGCGCCAGCAGCCCAGGGTTGGACGATACGCAGTATTTT,CASSPGLDDTQYF
TRBJ1-2,once,.,TRBV9,TGTGCCAGCAGCGCCACGGGTGGGCAGGGTGGCTACACCTTC,CASSATGGQGGYTF
TRBJ1-2,.,.,TRBV11-2,TGTGCCAGCAGCCTAGTGGGCAGCTACTATGGCTACACCTTC,CASSLVGSYYGYTF
TRBJ2-5,.,TRBD2,TRBV27,TGTGCCAGCAGAGGTACTAGCGGGAGAGAGACCCAGTACTTC,CASRGTSGRETQYF
TRBJ1-5,.,.,TRBV6-5,TGTGCCAGCAGTTATTCAGGGGCCAATCAGCCCCAGCATTTT,CASSYSGANQPQHF
TRBJ1-4,.,.,TRBV5-1,TGCGCCAGCAGCTCCGAACCCGCAGCTAATGAAAAACTGTTTTTT,CASSSEPAANEKLFF
TRBJ1-2,once,.,TRBV7-2,TGTGCCAGCAGCTTAGTCCCTTGGGGGGGCGGAGGCTACACCTTC,CASSLVPWGGGGYTF
TRBJ1-2,.,.,TRBV27,TGTGCCAGCAGTTTAAATACCGGGGCGACCTATGGCTACACCTTC,CASSLNTGATYGYTF
TRBJ2-2,.,.,TRBV12-1,TGTGCCCCATGGGATTCTAGATATCGGGAGCTGTTTTTT,CAPWDSRYRELFF
TRBJ2-1,.,.,TRBV6-6,TGTGCCAGCAGTTACTCGACCCCCAATGAGCAGTTCTTC,CASSYSTPNEQFF
TRBJ2-2,.,.,TRBV6-6,TGTGCCAGCAGTTACCCCCCCCAGGGGTTCGGGGAGCTGTTTTTT,CASSYPPQGFGELFF
TRBJ2-7,once,.,TRBV6-1,TGTGCCAGCACCGCAGACGGCAGCTCCTACGAGCAGTACTTC,CASTADGSSYEQYF
TRBJ1-1,.,.,TRBV30,TGTGCCTGGAGTGCCTTTCGACAGACTGAAGCTTTCTTT,CAWSAFRQTEAFF
TRBJ1-1,.,TRBD1,TRBV2,TGTGCCAGAGGGAGGGGGACAGGAAATAAGAACACTGAAGCTTTCTTT,CARGRGTGNKNTEAFF
TRBJ1-2,once,.,TRBV9,TGTGCCAGCAGGAACCTCTATGGCTACACCTTC,CASRNLYGYTF
TRBJ2-3,once,.,TRBV7-3,TGTGCCAGCAGCTTACTAGGAGCAGATACGCAGTATTTT,CASSLLGADTQYF
TRBJ2-3,few,.,TRBV5-6,TGTGCCAGCAGCTTGGAAGGGGGGGTAGCCCTACAACACACAGATACGCAGTATTTT,CASSLEGGVALQHTDTQYF
TRBJ2-7,.,TRBD2,TRBV6-5,TGTGCCAGCAGATCCAGCGGGGGACTATCCTACGAGCAGTACTTC,CASRSSGGLSYEQYF
TRBJ2-7,once,TRBD2,TRBV7-8,TGTGCCAGCAGCTTAGTCCCGGGGAGGGCGTACGAGCAGTACTTC,CASSLVPGRAYEQYF
TRBJ1-5,.,.,TRBV5-3,TGTGCCAGAAGCTTGGCCTCGGCAGGCTGCAGCAATCAGCCCCAGCATTTT,CARSLASAGCSNQPQHF
TRBJ2-5,once,TRBD2,TRBV5-6,TGTGCCAGCAGCTGGGGACTAGCGGGACTACAAGAGACCCAGTACTTC,CASSWGLAGLQETQYF
TRBJ2-7,few,TRBD2,TRBV7-8,TGTGCCAGCAGCGCCTCCGGGACTAGCGGGGGACACGAGCAGTACTTC,CASSASGTSGGHEQYF
TRBJ1-5,.,.,TRBV28,TGTGCCAGCAGTTTTAGGGACCAGCCCCAGCATTTT,CASSFRDQPQHF
TRBJ1-2,.,.,TRBV27,TGTGCCAGCAGCCCCCAGAGGAGGTTCTATGGCTACACCTTC,CASSPQRRFYGYTF
TRBJ1-1,.,.,TRBV19,TGTGCCAGTAGTACCCCCAGGCTGGGGAACACTGAAGCTTTCTTT,CASSTPRLGNTEAFF
TRBJ1-2,.,.,TRBV11-3,TGTGCCAGCAGCTTAGAATATCCTCGGGATGGCTACACCTTC,CASSLEYPRDGYTF
TRBJ1-1,once,.,TRBV27,TGTGCCAGCAGTGAGGCGAACACTGAAGCTTTCTTT,CASSEANTEAFF